This T cell receptor beta chain was identified during a study of cytomegalovirus exposure and HLA in healthy donors. Findings of the study overall: A later analysis found most CMV-associated TCR beta chains apparently HLA-restricted. TCR beta V- and J-gene trimming, according to a later analysis, was linked to a missense DCLRE1C variant.

The CDR3 is made up of 16 amino acids. J gave up 4 bases and V 2 bases, and 10 bases lay outside the gene matches. CDR1 is SGDLS, CDR2 YYNGEE, per germline. It was with 60 Vbeta and 13 Jbeta primers that the PCR ran. Profiled with immunoSEQ multiplex PCR; TCRdb holds only in-frame clones, not every one. The data show about 150,000 clones, 65% to 85% seen once. In this sample, this clone turned up once. As yet, its antigen is unknown. The rearrangement uses TRBV9 and TRBJ2-3; 7 nucleotides line up with TRBD1. The sequence derives from a young man in good health and CMV-seronegative. The source material was PBMCs. DNA of the CDR3: TGTGCCAGCAGCGTCTACGGGACAGAATCCCCAGATACGCAGTATTTT. Protein: CASSVYGTESPDTQYF.